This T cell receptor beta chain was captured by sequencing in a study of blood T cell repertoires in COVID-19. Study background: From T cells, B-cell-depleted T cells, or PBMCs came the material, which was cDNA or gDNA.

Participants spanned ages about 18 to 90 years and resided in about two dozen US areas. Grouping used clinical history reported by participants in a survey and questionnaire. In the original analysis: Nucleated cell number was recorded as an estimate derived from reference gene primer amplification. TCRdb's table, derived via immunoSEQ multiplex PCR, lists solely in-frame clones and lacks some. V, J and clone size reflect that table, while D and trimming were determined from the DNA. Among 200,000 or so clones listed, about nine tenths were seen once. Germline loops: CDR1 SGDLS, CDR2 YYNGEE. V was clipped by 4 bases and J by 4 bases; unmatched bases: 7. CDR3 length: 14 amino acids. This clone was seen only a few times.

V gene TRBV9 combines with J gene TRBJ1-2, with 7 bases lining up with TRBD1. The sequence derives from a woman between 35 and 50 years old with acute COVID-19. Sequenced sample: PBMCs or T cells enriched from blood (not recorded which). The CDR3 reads CASSPDGTVYGYTF. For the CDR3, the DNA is TGTGCCAGCAGCCCAGATGGGACAGTCTATGGCTACACCTTC.